This TCR beta chain was recorded in a study of blood T cell repertoires in COVID-19. CDR3 size: 16 residues. J gave up 2 bases and V 5 bases, and 4 bases lay outside the gene matches. The germline V gene encodes CDR1 LNHDA and CDR2 SQIVND (reference sequence). TCRdb's table, derived via immunoSEQ multiplex PCR, lists solely in-frame clones and lacks some. The table has 220,000 or so clones, about 80% seen once. The participants were between about 18 and 90 years old and came from 24 US areas. This TCR was sampled from a woman between 40 and 55 years old with acute COVID-19. The specimen was PBMCs or T cells enriched from blood (not recorded which). The chain joins TRBV19 to TRBJ2-1, with TRBD2 matching over 12 bases. The CDR3 reads CASSATSGSTYNEQFF. The CDR3 DNA reads TGTGCCAGTAGTGCGACTAGCGGGAGCACCTACAATGAGCAGTTCTTC.